This record concerns one T cell receptor (beta chain) sequence. Using genomic DNA as the template, TCR beta VDJ and CDR3 profiling was carried out. TCRdb reanalysed the reads using MiXCR and keeps one entry per CDR3 protein. The table lists approximately 200,000 distinct CDR3 sequences, around three fifths of them singletons. This sample is part of a study of CD8+CD57+ T cells in acquired aplastic anemia. V lost 5 bases to trimming and J lost 9 bases; unmatched junction nucleotides: 13. This CDR3 is 15 amino acids long. Germline-derived CDR1 and CDR2 are SGHTA and FQGNSA. Sequenced: sorted CD4+, CD8+, or CD8+CD57+ T cells (not recorded which) from PBMCs. The rearrangement uses TRBV7-2 and TRBJ2-1; 7 nucleotides match TRBD2. The origin of this receptor is a human donor with severe aplastic anemia or a healthy control (not recorded which). CDR3 protein: CASSQDPGLGPEQFF. The CDR3 DNA follows: TGTGCCAGCAGCCAGGATCCAGGACTAGGCCCTGAGCAGTTCTTC.